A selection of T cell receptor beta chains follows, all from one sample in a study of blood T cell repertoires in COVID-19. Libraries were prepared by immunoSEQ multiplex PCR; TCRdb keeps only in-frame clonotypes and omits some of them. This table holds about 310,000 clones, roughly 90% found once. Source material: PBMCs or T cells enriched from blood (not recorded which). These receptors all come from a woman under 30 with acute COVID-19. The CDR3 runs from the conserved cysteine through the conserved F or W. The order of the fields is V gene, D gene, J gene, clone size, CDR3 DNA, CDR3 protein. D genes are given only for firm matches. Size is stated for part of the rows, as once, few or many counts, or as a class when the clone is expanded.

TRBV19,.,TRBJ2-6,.,TGTGCCAGTAGTTACCTCCGACAGGCGGTATCGAAAGGGGCCAACGTCCTGACTTTC,CASSYLRQAVSKGANVLTF
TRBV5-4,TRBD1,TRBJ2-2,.,TGTGCCAGCAGCCATCAACAGGGGACAGGGCTGAACACCGGGGAGCTGTTTTTT,CASSHQQGTGLNTGELFF
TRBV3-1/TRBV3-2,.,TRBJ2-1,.,TGTGCCAGCAGCCAAGAGAGGGGGGCTAGCGGACTCAATGAGCAGTTCTTC,CASSQERGASGLNEQFF
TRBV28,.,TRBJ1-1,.,TGTGCCAGCAGTTCCACAAACCCCCCAAATGAAGCTTTCTTT,CASSSTNPPNEAFF
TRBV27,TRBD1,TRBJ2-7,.,TGTGCCAGCAGTTACACGACAGGGGTAGCCTACGAGCAGTACTTC,CASSYTTGVAYEQYF
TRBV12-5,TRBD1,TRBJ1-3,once,TGTGCTAGTGGCCAGGGGGCCTCTGGAAACACCATATATTTT,CASGQGASGNTIYF
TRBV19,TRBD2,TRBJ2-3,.,TGTGCCAGTAGTAGAGGACTAGCGGATACGCAGTATTTT,CASSRGLADTQYF
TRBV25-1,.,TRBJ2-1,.,TGTGCCAGCAGTGATTTGAGCGGACTTGGCTCCTACAATGAGCAGTTCTTC,CASSDLSGLGSYNEQFF
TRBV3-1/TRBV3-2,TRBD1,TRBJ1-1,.,TGTGCCAGCAGCCAGGAGGGACAGATGAACACTGAAGCTTTCTTT,CASSQEGQMNTEAFF
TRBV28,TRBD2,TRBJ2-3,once,TGTGCCAGCAGTTTCATAGCGGGAGGGGGAAAAGATACGCAGTATTTT,CASSFIAGGGKDTQYF
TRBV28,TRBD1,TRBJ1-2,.,TGTGCCAGCAGCCCCGGGACAGGGTATGGCTACACCTTC,CASSPGTGYGYTF
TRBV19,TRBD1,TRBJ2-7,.,TGTGCCAGTAGCGCCGGGACAGGGGCCTACGAGCAGTACTTC,CASSAGTGAYEQYF
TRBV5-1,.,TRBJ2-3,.,TGCGCCAGCAGCTTTGCGGGTTACCCCGGCGCAGATACGCAGTATTTT,CASSFAGYPGADTQYF
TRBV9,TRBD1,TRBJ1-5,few,TGTGCCAGCAGCGCAGGGGGCTACCAGCCCCAGCATTTT,CASSAGGYQPQHF
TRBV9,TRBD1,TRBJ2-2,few,TGTGCCAGCAGCGTAAAAAGGGGGACAGGGTTTGACACCGGGGAGCTGTTTTTT,CASSVKRGTGFDTGELFF
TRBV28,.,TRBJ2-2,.,TGTGCCAGCTGGACAGCAAACACCGGGGAGCTGTTTTTT,CASWTANTGELFF
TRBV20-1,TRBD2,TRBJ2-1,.,TGCAGTGCTATACCTAGCGGGACCCAGTTCTTC,CSAIPSGTQFF
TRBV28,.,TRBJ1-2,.,TGTGCCAGCAGTTTAACGAGGATGGGCTACACCTTC,CASSLTRMGYTF